This entry features one T cell receptor beta chain sequence. Ten or more counts support this clonotype. The target of this receptor is not known. The input lacks base qualities; no much larger clone sits a single base away. The TCR beta CDR3 regions were amplified from the RNA transcripts. The first round of RT-PCR for the TCR CDR3 was performed with the HTBI primer set and the Qiagen OneStep RT-PCR kit. Libraries were constructed in a second round of multiplex PCR, after which size selection and purification were performed. Libraries were sequenced paired-end with 100 bp reads on an Illumina HiSeq2000. The paper's processing steps were these. SOAPnuke was used to process the raw data, with reads discarded if the reads contained adapters or uncalled bases, had a mean Phred below 15, or lacked an exact constant-primer or identifier match. High-quality paired reads were merged with COPE v1.2.5, and unique nucleotide sequences were defined as clonotypes. MiTCR v1.1 was used to align clonotypes to the IMGT TRBV, TRBD and TRBJ reference segments. The analysis was restricted to V-J combinations with a frequency above 0.0001, which together covered approximately 99% of the repertoires. The TCS score was defined as F50 (clonal expansion) divided by E x V (chaos), with BLOSUM62-based TCRdist calculated between CDR3 peptides within each V-J. Welch's t-statistics and random forest reduced 500 to 650 V-J features to about 12, which were used in a naive Bayes classifier (R e1071). TCRdb reprocessed the public reads (quality trimming at Q25 with fastp, clone calling with MiXCR) and kept in-frame beta chains. Records with the same CDR3 protein are collapsed into one entry carrying the most frequent genes and DNA. The V and J calls come from TCRdb's annotation, not from the publication. This sample comprises 450,000 to 650,000 distinct CDR3 sequences, 12% to 15% of them detected only once. Of the sample, roughly 7% is held by the ten largest clones.

This entry belongs to a study of T cells in Graves' hyperthyroidism and ophthalmopathy (dated by TCRdb to the late 2010s). A note on the overall study: Peripheral blood samples were taken at initial diagnosis, before any treatment was given. TCR V-J signatures able to tell the groups apart were searched for in a discovery cohort of 95 to 100 patients, of whom about 40 had Graves' ophthalmopathy and 57 had stable Graves' hyperthyroidism. Whether ophthalmopathy could be predicted prospectively was tested in an independent validation cohort made up of 18 to 20 hyperthyroidism patients plus 17 patients who later progressed to ophthalmopathy. For training and testing, the approximately 97 patients in the discovery cohort were randomly divided in a 7:3 ratio. Thyroid tissue and blood T-cell repertoires from roughly 6 Graves' hyperthyroidism patients were also compared in the study. Once sampling was done, hyperthyroidism patients were given methimazole at a starting dose of 30 mg daily, whereas ophthalmopathy patients were given high-dose intravenous methylprednisolone. The paper reports TCR Vbeta CDR3 sequencing of some 140 peripheral blood samples: 40 or so ophthalmopathy, under 80 hyperthyroidism and 17 progressor patients.

Findings and caveats that apply to the study as a whole: In validation, the model predicted progression to ophthalmopathy a median of about 6.5 months before onset, with approximately 68% sensitivity and just under 75% specificity. Most expanded thyroid clonotypes (frequency above 0.001) were also detected in blood, suggesting blood repertoires may reflect thyroid immune responses. No statistical method was used to fix the sample size in advance, and group allocation was not hidden from the investigators. A model built on a 13 V-J signature distinguished ophthalmopathy from stable hyperthyroidism, reaching approximately 89% sensitivity and 81.08% specificity in cross-validation and 80%/75% in testing.

Taken from cysteine to phenylalanine, the CDR3 has 14 residues. Only CDR3 DNA is held: 42 bases, read in frame from base 1. At the junction V is shortened by 1 base and J by 2 bases, with 8 bases in between. Per the germline V gene, SGHAT is the CDR1 and FQNNGV is the CDR2. Moderately to severely active disease, a Clinical Activity Score of at least 3, a NOSPECS grade of at least 4, and a duration under 3 months were present in ophthalmopathy patients. Patients with uncontrolled infections, other autoimmune diseases, pregnancy or lactation were excluded. Diagnoses relied on clinical symptoms, serum thyroxine and TRAb, thyroid ultrasound and orbital computed tomography. Ficoll-Paque density gradient centrifugation was used to isolate PBMCs from about 9 ml of fresh peripheral blood. Trizol reagent was used to extract total RNA, and RNA quality was then checked on an Agilent 2100 Bioanalyzer.

This sequence originates from a woman in her late teens or twenties with Graves' ophthalmopathy. The sequence links TRBV11-2 to TRBJ2-5; the D gene cannot be named for sure. The sequencing sample was made of blood. The CDR3: CASSLAFRQETQYF. DNA sequence: TGTGCCAGCAGCTTAGCCTTCAGGCAAGAGACCCAGTACTTC.